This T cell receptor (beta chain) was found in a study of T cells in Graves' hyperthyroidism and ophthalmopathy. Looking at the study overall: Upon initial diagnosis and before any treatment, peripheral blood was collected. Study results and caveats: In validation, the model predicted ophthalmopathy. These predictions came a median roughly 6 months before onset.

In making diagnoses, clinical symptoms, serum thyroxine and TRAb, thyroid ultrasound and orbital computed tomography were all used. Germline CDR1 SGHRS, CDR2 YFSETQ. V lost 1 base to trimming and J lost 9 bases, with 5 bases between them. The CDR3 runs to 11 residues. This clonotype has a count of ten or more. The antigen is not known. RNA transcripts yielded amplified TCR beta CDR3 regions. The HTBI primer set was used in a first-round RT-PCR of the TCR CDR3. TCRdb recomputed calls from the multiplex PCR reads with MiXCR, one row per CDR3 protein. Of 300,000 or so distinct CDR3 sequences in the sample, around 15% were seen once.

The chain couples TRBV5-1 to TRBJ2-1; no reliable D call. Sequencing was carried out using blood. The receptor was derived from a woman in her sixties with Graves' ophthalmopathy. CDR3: CASSLSFEQFF. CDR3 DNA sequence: TGCGCCAGCAGCTTGAGCTTTGAGCAGTTCTTC.